This TCR beta chain was captured by sequencing in a study of T cell changes during pregnancy in multiple sclerosis (dated by TCRdb to the late 2010s). For context, the study as a whole: In women with multiple sclerosis, the researchers looked at how the T cell repertoire shifted as pregnancy progressed.

The germline V gene encodes CDR1 MDHEN and CDR2 SYDVKM. V ends up 6 bases short and J 5 bases short, with an unmatched junction base count of 9. CDR3 length: 15 amino acids, cysteine to phenylalanine. The kept DNA is CDR3 alone, 45 bases in frame from the first base. Library prep was done by the immunoSEQ multiplex PCR assay. The clones in this table, taken by TCRdb from immuneACCESS, are in-frame only. Not every clone is retained; where verified, under half of the shortfall comes from an unresolved V gene, and the cause of the rest is unknown. The table for this sample lists about 89,000 clones; approximately 94% of them were counted only once. Of the sample, about 0.8% falls within the top ten clones. On this clone itself: Its antigen target is currently unknown. No base-level quality is on record; no much larger clone is a single base apart.

Here the sequenced sample was peripheral blood, taken in the third trimester of pregnancy. The TCR sequence derives from a female donor with multiple sclerosis, enrolled in a pregnancy study. Here the chain combines TRBV28 and TRBJ1-4; 7 middle bases align to TRBD1. The CDR3 protein sequence reads: CASRPRTGGNEKLFF. Here is the DNA: TGTGCCAGCAGGCCGAGGACAGGCGGGAATGAAAAACTGTTTTTT.